Below, 20 T cell receptor beta chains from the same sample are listed, as sequenced in a study of blood T cell repertoires in COVID-19 (dated by TCRdb to about 2020). Receptor amplification or capture employed the immunoSEQ multiplex PCR assay. This immuneACCESS table, as held by TCRdb, lists in-frame sequences with V and J called but not all clones. Of the missing ones, under half trace to an unresolved V gene in checked studies; the others have no known cause. The sample table shows roughly 350,000 clones, and 85% to 90% are seen once. The ten largest account for just under 6.5% of the sample. Sequencing was done on a sample of peripheral blood. The receptor source for this set is a woman aged 45-59 years with COVID-19, enrolled during active disease.

V usage is TRBV9 and J usage is TRBJ1-6; TRBD1 matches 9 bases. The CDR3 runs 15 residues. With V trimmed by 0 bases and J by 10 bases, 5 bases remained unmatched. The germline V gene encodes CDR1 SGDLS and CDR2 YYNGEE. This CDR3 is CASSVAGQGRSPLHF. CDR3 sequence (DNA): TGTGCCAGCAGCGTAGCGGGACAGGGAAGATCACCCCTCCACTTT. The full variable domain, its missing parts supplied by reference TRBV9 and TRBJ1-6, is DSGVTQTPKHLITATGQRVTLRCSPRSGDLSVYWYQQSLDQGLQFLIQYYNGEERAKGNILERFSAQQFPDLHSELNLSSLELGDSALYFCASSVAGQGRSPLHFGNGTRLTVT.

The chain recombines TRBV30 with TRBJ1-2, with a possible D match to TRBD1 (6 bases). Germline V lookup: CDR1 GTSNPN, CDR2 SVGIG (reference sequence). Trimming stripped 7 bases from V and 0 bases from J, with 21 bases between. This CDR3 region has 16 residues. In nucleotides, the CDR3 is TGTGCCTACACGAGGGGCAGGGGATTAGCTAACTATGGCTACACCTTC. It codes for CAYTRGRGLANYGYTF. Together with reference TRBV30 and TRBJ1-2, the CDR3 gives the full variable domain: SQTIHQWPATLVQPVGSPLSLECTVEGTSNPNLYWYRQAAGRGLQLLFYSVGIGQISSEVPQNLSASRPQDRQFILSSKKLLLSDSGFYLCAYTRGRGLANYGYTFGSGTRLTVV.

The chain links TRBV27 to TRBJ1-6, with 10 positions matching TRBD1. V gave up 5 bases and J gave up 9 bases; unmatched junction bases: 7. This CDR3 is built from 15 residues. Germline V lookup: CDR1 MNHEY, CDR2 SMNVEV (reference sequence). The CDR3 protein is CASSPGQGVRSPLHF. The CDR3, as DNA: TGTGCCAGCAGTCCCGGACAGGGGGTGCGTTCACCCCTCCACTTT.

This clone has just one count. V is TRBV5-1 and J is TRBJ2-1; weak D call: TRBD1 (5 bases). Deletions cut 0 bases from V and 4 bases from J, with 8 bases between. Germline V gives CDR1 SGHRS, CDR2 YFSETQ. There are 14 residues in the CDR3. In nucleotides, the CDR3 is TGCGCCAGCAGCTTGGATACAGGTTACAATGAGCAGTTCTTC. This translates into CASSLDTGYNEQFF.

The V and J genes are TRBV7-8 and TRBJ1-4; D is uncertain. Between the trimmed V and J ends, which lost 1 base and 0 bases, there was a span of 9 bases. The germline V gene has CDR1 SGHVS and CDR2 FQNEAQ. The CDR3 has 16 amino acids. For the CDR3, the DNA is TGTGCCAGCAGCTTAGATAGCAAAGCAACTAATGAAAAACTGTTTTTT. Translated: CASSLDSKATNEKLFF. Full variable domain (remainder filled in from reference TRBV7-8 and TRBJ1-4): GAGVSQSPRYKVAKRGQDVALRCDPISGHVSLFWYQQALGQGPEFLTYFQNEAQLDKSGLPSDRFFAERPEGSVSTLKIQRTQQEDSAVYLCASSLDSKATNEKLFFGSGTQLSVL.

The V and J genes are TRBV18 and TRBJ2-1; TRBD2 agrees at 7 bases. In germline, CDR1 is KGHSH, CDR2 LQKENI. V shed 4 bases, J shed 2 bases, and the junction held 8 bases outside the gene matches. CDR3 length equals 16 residues. CDR3 loop: CASSLNPGGTYNEQFF. Here the CDR3 DNA reads TGTGCCAGCTCACTAAACCCGGGAGGTACCTACAATGAGCAGTTCTTC.

The genes are TRBV29-1 and TRBJ2-7, with D possibly being TRBD1 (5 bases). The CDR3 runs to 14 residues. Germline CDR1 and CDR2: SQVTM and ANQGSEA. Trimming left V 2 bases short and J 2 bases short, with 13 bases between. The chain's CDR3 is CSVELRTPAYEQYF. The CDR3 bases are TGCAGCGTTGAACTTCGGACACCCGCCTACGAGCAGTACTTC.

This clone was seen a handful of times. The gene calls are TRBV7-9 and TRBJ1-3, with D uncertain. The CDR3 length is 14 residues. Trimming stripped 5 bases from V and 4 bases from J, with 12 bases between. Germline V gene lookup returns CDR1 SEHNR and CDR2 FQNEAQ (reference sequence). The CDR3 loop reads CASSPPGGGNTIYF. The CDR3 nucleotides are TGTGCCAGCAGCCCCCCGGGTGGAGGAAACACCATATATTTT.

V is TRBV5-4 and J is TRBJ2-7; 7 nucleotides agree with TRBD1. Germline CDR1 SGHNT, CDR2 YYREEE (reference sequence). The CDR3 has 14 amino acids. The V segment lost 3 bases and the J segment 2 bases; nucleotides outside the gene matches: 5. DNA for the CDR3: TGTGCCAGCAGCTCCAGGGGGTCCCCCTACGAGCAGTACTTC. This translates into CASSSRGSPYEQYF.

V is TRBV5-3 and J is TRBJ1-2; D remains unclear. TRBV5-3 is recorded as an ORF, its role being uncertain. The germline V and J ends were trimmed by 3 bases and 4 bases, with 10 bases remaining between them. The CDR3 totals 13 residues. The CDR3, as DNA: TGTGCCAGAAGCTCCGAGCTTCCCTATGGCTACACCTTC. Its translation: CARSSELPYGYTF.

This sequence joins TRBV18 and TRBJ1-1, with D unresolved. The CDR3 totals 13 residues. Looked up from germline, CDR1 is KGHSH and CDR2 is LQKENI. V lost 6 bases to trimming and J lost 0 bases, with 8 bases between them. The DNA for the CDR3 is TGTGCCAGCTCCAAGACACTGAACACTGAAGCTTTCTTT. This translates into CASSKTLNTEAFF. Variable domain in full (rest from reference TRBV18 and TRBJ1-1): NAGVMQNPRHLVRRRGQEARLRCSPMKGHSHVYWYRQLPEEGLKFMVYLQKENIIDESGMPKERFSAEFPKEGPSILRIQQVVRGDSAAYFCASSKTLNTEAFFGQGTRLTVV.

The CDR3 sequence: CASSQERGPSYEQYF. The CDR3 DNA is TGCGCCAGCAGCCAGGAGAGAGGGCCCTCCTACGAGCAGTACTTC. The V and J genes are TRBV4-3 and TRBJ2-7; D is possibly TRBD2 (5 bases). V was clipped by 3 bases and J by 0 bases, with 12 bases between them. The CDR3 extends over 15 amino acids. The germline CDR1 and CDR2 sequences are LGHNA and YSLEER.

The chain uses TRBV5-5 and TRBJ1-4, with D tentatively TRBD1 (5 bases). The germline V gene encodes CDR1 SGHKS and CDR2 YYEKEE (reference sequence). The V end was cut by 0 bases, the J end by 5 bases, with 11 bases between. The CDR3 loop spans 15 amino acids. CDR3 DNA: TGTGCCAGCAGCTTGGCCTACAGGTCGAATGAAAAACTGTTTTTT. It yields the protein CASSLAYRSNEKLFF. The whole variable domain, filled in from reference TRBV5-5 and TRBJ1-4, reads DAGVTQSPTHLIKTRGQQVTLRCSPISGHKSVSWYQQVLGQGPQFIFQYYEKEERGRGNFPDRFSARQFPNYSSELNVNALLLGDSALYLCASSLAYRSNEKLFFGSGTQLSVL.

This clone was counted once. The V call is TRBV6-5, the J call TRBJ1-4; perhaps TRBD1 as D (5 bases). The CDR3 runs to 15 residues. Deletions cut 7 bases from V and 3 bases from J, with 15 bases between. Germline V gene data show CDR1 as MNHEY and CDR2 as SVGAGI. The CDR3 nucleotides are TGTGCCAGCAAAGTTGGGGCTTCATCTAATGAAAAACTGTTTTTT. Protein product: CASKVGASSNEKLFF.

The rearrangement joins TRBV6-4 to TRBJ2-1, with 11 bases that match TRBD2. Germline CDR1 and CDR2: MRHNA and SNTAGT. V was pared by 5 bases and J by 8 bases, with 5 bases of the junction left unmatched. CDR3 size: 14 residues. CDR3 loop: CASSLAGGRDEQFF. In DNA form, the CDR3 reads TGTGCCAGCAGTCTAGCGGGAGGTCGGGATGAGCAGTTCTTC.

This chain's CDR3 is CASSYSYNEQFF. The CDR3 DNA is TGTGCCAGTAGTTACTCCTACAATGAGCAGTTCTTC. The J gene is TRBJ2-1, the V gene TRBV19, with no clear D. CDR1 is LNHDA, CDR2 SQIVND, per germline (reference sequence). Between the trimmed V and J ends, which lost 5 bases and 0 bases, there was a span of 2 bases. The CDR3 is 12 amino acids.

This clone was picked up one time. One end of the junction varies from germline; a read error may be responsible. This chain joins TRBV5-1 and TRBJ2-7; 11 nucleotides line up with TRBD2. Looked up from germline, CDR1 is SGHRS and CDR2 is YFSETQ. The CDR3 is made up of 14 amino acids. The CDR3 bases are TGCGCCAGCAGCGCCGGGACTAGCGGTCTCAATAGGCACTTC. Its translation: CASSAGTSGLNRHF.

The chain recombines TRBV19 with TRBJ2-1, with D tentatively TRBD2 (6 bases). Germline V lookup: CDR1 LNHDA, CDR2 SQIVND (reference sequence). Trimming cost V 2 bases and J 12 bases, with 20 bases left between them. The CDR3 spans 15 residues. As DNA, the CDR3 is TGTGCCAGTAGTATAATCGGCGGAGGGCCGATGGGGCAGTTCTTC. Amino acids: CASSIIGGGPMGQFF.

This clone was observed once. The chain couples TRBV6-1 to TRBJ2-3, with 10 bases identical to TRBD2. Germline V gene sequence: CDR1 MNHNS, CDR2 SASEGT. The CDR3 consists of 18 residues. Losses at the gene ends were 4 bases for V and 4 bases for J; bases not matched to a gene: 14. This CDR3 reads CASSAAPTSGKKADTQYF. As DNA, the CDR3 is TGTGCCAGCAGTGCCGCGCCTACTAGCGGGAAAAAAGCAGATACGCAGTATTTT.

The chain recombines TRBV6-5 with TRBJ1-4, with 7 bases identical to TRBD1. Germline V gene sequence: CDR1 MNHEY, CDR2 SVGAGI. The V segment lost 4 bases and the J segment 11 bases; nucleotides outside the gene matches: 10. The CDR3 is 14 amino acids. CDR3 loop: CASSSRVGGLKLFF. CDR3 nucleotides: TGTGCCAGCAGTTCCCGGGTAGGGGGCTTGAAACTGTTTTTT.